The clone carrying this T cell receptor beta chain was counted many times. Arm-PCR with iRepertoire HTBI primers amplified the CDR3 regions for these TCR beta libraries. TCRdb reprocessed the multiplex PCR reads via MiXCR and lists one record per CDR3 protein. The table has approximately 360,000 distinct CDR3 sequences, 10% to 15% seen once. This specimen belongs to a study of regulatory T cells in long-lasting Graves disease. As for time point: newly diagnosed GD, antithyroid drugs for less than 3 months. Generation of the TCR library employed RNA extracted from PBMCs. In addition, the sample was reused for a study of T cells in Graves' hyperthyroidism and ophthalmopathy. That work states: The HTBI set primed first-round TCR CDR3 RT-PCR.

The receptor's source is a woman between 18 and 29 years old with Graves disease. The specimen comprised peripheral blood mononuclear cells (PBMCs), sampled at new diagnosis, from a patient treated with antithyroid drugs.

The CDR3 loop reads CASSFQGAAGGYTF. In DNA form, the CDR3 reads TGTGCCAGCAGTTTCCAGGGGGCAGCGGGGGGCTACACCTTC. The chain recombines TRBV12-3 or TRBV12-4 with TRBJ1-2; 8 bases align to TRBD1. The CDR3 spans 14 residues. The V segment lost 3 bases and the J segment 8 bases; nucleotides outside the gene matches: 8.